This T cell receptor beta chain was obtained from a study of T cell repertoires in MIS-A myocarditis. Some clones are missing from TCRdb's copy, which holds only in-frame ones; the method was immunoSEQ multiplex PCR. Among more than 14,000 clones listed, over 70% were seen once. V gave up 1 base and J gave up 3 bases, with 7 bases separating them. This CDR3 contains 14 residues. The germline gives CDR1 SGHVS, CDR2 FQNEAQ. This chain connects TRBV7-8 to TRBJ2-1; D gene ambiguous. This clonotype originated in a man between 18 and 29 years old with fulminant myocarditis from multisystem inflammatory syndrome in adults (MIS-A) after COVID-19. The sample consisted of left ventricle heart tissue obtained at autopsy. The CDR3 region has the DNA TGTGCCAGCAGCTTAGGCGGCAACTACAATGAGCAGTTCTTC. Its translation is CASSLGGNYNEQFF.